This TCR beta chain emerged from a study of T cells after somatic rescue of genetic block. The table came from immunoSEQ multiplex PCR; TCRdb's copy has only in-frame clones and leaves some out. The sample has tens of thousands of clones, 90% seen once. Unmatched junction bases numbered 16, after V lost 6 bases and J lost 6 bases. The CDR3 runs to 16 residues. The V gene's germline CDR1 is LNHDA and CDR2 SQIVND (reference sequence). The chain has TRBV19 and TRBJ1-1; 7 bases are a match to TRBD1. Sequencing was carried out using peripheral blood mononuclear cells (PBMCs). This clonotype originated in a woman aged 18-29 years. In DNA form, the CDR3 reads TGTGCCAGTAGCTACCCGTCGGGACAGTCGGTACCTGAAGCTTTCTTT. Residues: CASSYPSGQSVPEAFF.